The source of this T cell receptor (beta chain) is a study of cytotoxic CD8 clonotypes in ibrutinib-treated CLL. Study-wide background: Partial response occurred in 24 patients and complete response in 2; at median roughly 72 months, roughly 14 remained remitted and around twelve progressed. Mean per-sample yields comprised roughly 260,000 productive templates and approximately 97,000 productive rearrangements.

Study outcomes and limitations: Sampling times, which were not matched between the groups, differed between sustained-remission patients and progressing patients.

The V end was cut by 3 bases, the J end by 7 bases, with 19 bases between. This CDR3 is 15 amino acids long. Germline values: CDR1 KGHSH, CDR2 LQKENI. The source of about 2 micrograms of genomic DNA for TCR beta libraries was cryopreserved PBMCs. Turning to this clone: What it binds is unknown.

The protocol was immunoSEQ multiplex PCR, while the TCRdb copy is restricted to in-frame clones and leaves out a portion. The sample holds approximately 91,000 clones, around 79% seen once. The TCR was taken from a human donor with chronic lymphocytic leukemia. The chain is built from TRBV18 and TRBJ2-7, with D perhaps assigned TRBD1 or TRBD2 (5 bases each). The sample in question was PBMCs, obtained after 12 months of ibrutinib treatment. CDR3 residues: CASSPHGAGASEQYF. CDR3 nucleotide sequence: TGTGCCAGCTCACCCCACGGGGCCGGGGCGAGTGAGCAGTACTTC.